This TCR beta chain was captured by sequencing in a study of human T cells and chemical hapten exposure. Across the study: Sensitization applied 2% DPC to roughly 2 cm by roughly 2 cm of upper inner arm skin.

As for time point: patch test 3, about 24 weeks after DPC sensitization. Treatment in this sample: therapeutic diphenylcyclopropenone sensitization with weekly scalp DPC. CDR3 length equals 14 residues. Germline loops: CDR1 LGHDT, CDR2 YNNKEL (reference sequence). J lost 6 bases, V lost 4 bases, and 5 bases had no gene match. Comment on this clonotype: Its antigen is as yet unknown.

How the authors handled the data: Per sample, the median was approximately 96,000 TCRs, with values from around 25,000 to 690,000. TCRdb re-analysed the RACE reads in MiXCR, keeping a single row per CDR3 protein. The V and J calls were determined by TCRdb, not by the authors. The data hold about 82,000 distinct CDR3 sequences, with roughly a tenth observed a single time. Study results and limitations: Large CDR3 similarity clusters arose significantly more often from expanded TCRs than from controls.

The clonotype was recovered from a woman aged 45-65 years with alopecia areata. Some clones in this sample may be carry-over from other donors' samples. This sample comprised whole blood, obtained in connection with sensitization to the hapten diphenylcyclopropenone (DPC). The rearrangement joins TRBV3-1 to TRBJ2-7, with 11 bases matching TRBD1. The CDR3: CASSPGQGAGEQYF. Here the CDR3 DNA reads TGTGCCAGCAGCCCTGGACAGGGGGCAGGCGAGCAGTACTTC.